This paragraph covers one TCR beta chain sequence. This receptor's antigen is unknown. Base qualities are not at hand, and no much larger clone is one base apart. The immunoSEQ assay at survey resolution was applied to genomic DNA for sequencing of TCRbeta rearrangements. Regarding the original processing steps: Clonotypes making up more than 5% of the repertoire were considered putative leukemic clones, giving about 59 such clones in 25 to 35 patients. In the TCR sequencing data, the lowest productive clonotype frequency that could be detected was 2.59 x 10-5. Only productive TCRbeta rearrangements, defined as complete and in-frame sequences, were included in the analyses. The clonality of each sample was calculated as Simpson clonality in the immunoSEQ Analyzer version 3.0. Clones were binned by frequency as very rare, small, medium, large (1-20%) or hyperexpanded (>20%). OLGA 1.2.3 estimated generation probabilities, VDJtools produced V-gene circos plots, VDJdb was queried for specificities, and GLIPH identified CDR3 motifs. The source is immuneACCESS, and TCRdb retained only in-frame sequences with V and J called. Part of the clones is not carried over; for the studies checked, unresolved V genes explain less than half of this, and the remainder is unexplained. V and J calls and clone size are as listed in that table; D and trimming were resolved from the DNA. The sample contains 7,500 to 10,000 clones, about 86% of them found a single time. The ten largest clones capture roughly 68% of the sample.

The record originates from a study of STAT5B mutations in CD4+ large granular lymphocyte leukemia (dated by TCRdb to between 2021 and 2022). As for the study more broadly: Where cryopreserved patient cells were available, CD8+ cells were depleted first, followed by selection with anti-CD4 microbeads. The study compared the TCRbeta repertoires of patients with CD4+ T-cell large granular lymphocyte leukemia against the TCRbeta repertoires of healthy blood donors. Flow cytometry on FACSCanto II or FACSVerse showed that the purified fractions were more than 95% pure among lymphocytes.

On the study overall, not on this receptor specifically: Greater clonality appeared to be present in CD4-sorted patient repertoires than in healthy CD4+ repertoires, and the difference was retained after the putative leukemic clones were removed. Heterogeneous cell sources were used for patients, and only 6 or 7 CD4-sorted patient samples were included in the clonality comparison with healthy controls. The data were not HLA-matched, and the higher clonality in CD4+ T-LGLL than in CD8+ T-LGLL could be due to the relatively small sample size. Each patient's main leukemic clonotypes were private, but more than 20% of these clonotypes showed up at low frequency in the non-leukemic repertoires of other patients. Enrichment of TRBV06-family usage was observed among the top patient clones (8/27) relative to healthy controls (2/35).

The germline V gene (reference sequence) provides CDR1 SEHNR and CDR2 FQNEAQ. The germline ends are 18 bases apart after V is trimmed by 5 bases and J by 5 bases. The CDR3 covers 15 residues, taking in both the cysteine and the phenylalanine. Just CDR3 DNA is preserved here, 45 bases in frame from base 1. Patients with CD4+ T-LGLL were recruited at hematology units in Padova (Italy), Helsinki (Finland) and Shinshu (Japan). Patient samples were bead-purified CD4+, CD4+CD8+, CD57+ or CD56+ fractions, or unselected PBMC, depending on sample availability. The TCRbeta data from patients were combined with somatic STAT5B mutation profiles that came from deep amplicon sequencing of the same DNA. All TCR-sequenced material derived from peripheral blood: patient blood samples and healthy donor buffy coats. Ficoll-Hypaque gradient centrifugation was used to isolate peripheral blood mononuclear cells. Genomic DNA was extracted using the Gentra Puregene Cell and Tissue kit, and a Qubit 2.0 fluorometer was used to quantify it.

Specimen: PBMCs. The TCR sequence derives from a man aged 60 to 75 with CD4+ T-cell large granular lymphocyte leukemia. This chain is built from TRBV7-9 and TRBJ2-5; there is no confident call for the D gene. The CDR3 region: CASSVQTLSWETQYF. The nucleotides are TGTGCCAGCAGCGTACAAACCCTGAGTTGGGAGACCCAGTACTTC.